Listed below are T cell receptor beta chains from one sample, sequenced in a study of T cell changes during pregnancy in multiple sclerosis. Assay: immunoSEQ multiplex PCR; the TCRdb copy retains only in-frame clones and omits some. The table lists 84,000 or so clones, 94% of them singletons, with around 2.5% in the top ten. The sequencing used peripheral blood, collected in the third trimester of pregnancy. These receptors originate from a female donor with multiple sclerosis, enrolled in a pregnancy study. CDR3s include the opening cysteine and the closing phenylalanine or tryptophan. Each record gives: clone size, D gene, V gene, J gene, CDR3 protein, CDR3 DNA. D genes are given only for firm matches. Rows may omit the clone size; those that give it use once, few, many or a size class.

size: NA; D: NA; V: TRBV7-9; J: TRBJ2-7; CDR3: CASSLDGDEQYF; DNA: TGTGCCAGCAGCTTAGACGGGGACGAGCAGTACTTC
size: NA; D: NA; V: TRBV7-7; J: TRBJ2-5; CDR3: CASSEDRSETQYF; DNA: TGTGCTAGCAGCGAAGACAGGTCAGAGACCCAGTACTTC
size: NA; D: NA; V: TRBV27; J: TRBJ1-5; CDR3: CASSSTGRSQPQHF; DNA: TGTGCCAGCAGTTCAACAGGGAGAAGTCAGCCCCAGCATTTT
size: once; D: NA; V: TRBV6-1; J: TRBJ2-7; CDR3: CASSDLSSYEQYF; DNA: TGTGCCAGCAGTGATCTGAGCTCCTACGAGCAGTACTTC
size: NA; D: NA; V: TRBV30; J: TRBJ1-1; CDR3: CAWSPWGGAWNTEAFF; DNA: TGTGCCTGGAGCCCCTGGGGAGGGGCATGGAACACTGAAGCTTTCTTT
size: NA; D: NA; V: TRBV6-1; J: TRBJ2-6; CDR3: CASSAEGRLSGANVLTF; DNA: TGTGCCAGCAGTGCAGAGGGTAGATTATCTGGGGCCAACGTCCTGACTTTC
size: once; D: NA; V: TRBV7-9; J: TRBJ2-7; CDR3: CASSPRNDRSYEQYF; DNA: TGTGCCAGCAGCCCTCGGAACGACAGGTCCTACGAGCAGTACTTC
size: NA; D: NA; V: TRBV20-1; J: TRBJ1-3; CDR3: CSADGLGTIYF; DNA: TGCAGTGCCGACGGGTTGGGCACCATATATTTT
size: NA; D: NA; V: TRBV6-1; J: TRBJ2-5; CDR3: CASTIGQGGGTQYF; DNA: TGTGCCAGCACCATCGGGCAGGGAGGGGGGACCCAGTACTTC
size: NA; D: NA; V: TRBV9; J: TRBJ2-2; CDR3: CASSVGGPRELFF; DNA: TGTGCCAGCAGCGTAGGCGGCCCGAGGGAGCTGTTTTTT
size: NA; D: NA; V: TRBV19; J: TRBJ2-2; CDR3: CASSIEGADRSGELFF; DNA: TGTGCCAGTAGTATAGAAGGGGCAGACAGGAGCGGGGAGCTGTTTTTT
size: NA; D: NA; V: TRBV9; J: TRBJ1-3; CDR3: CASSIGGASGNTIYF; DNA: TGTGCCAGCAGCATAGGGGGAGCCTCTGGAAACACCATATATTTT
size: NA; D: TRBD2; V: TRBV2; J: TRBJ2-1; CDR3: CASSELRGANNEQFF; DNA: TGTGCCAGCAGTGAACTGCGGGGGGCGAACAATGAGCAGTTCTTC
size: NA; D: TRBD1; V: TRBV5-6; J: TRBJ2-7; CDR3: CASSFGTGVHEQYF; DNA: TGTGCCAGCAGCTTCGGGACAGGGGTCCACGAGCAGTACTTC
size: NA; D: TRBD1; V: TRBV7-9; J: TRBJ1-2; CDR3: CASSYPGQASMGGYTF; DNA: TGTGCCAGCAGCTACCCCGGACAGGCCTCAATGGGTGGCTACACCTTC
size: NA; D: TRBD2; V: TRBV11-3; J: TRBJ2-7; CDR3: CASSSGTSGVHEQYF; DNA: TGTGCCAGCAGCTCCGGGACTAGCGGGGTCCACGAGCAGTACTTC
size: NA; D: NA; V: TRBV11-2; J: TRBJ1-6; CDR3: CASSLIPLQDSPLHF; DNA: TGTGCCAGCAGCTTAATCCCACTTCAGGATTCACCCCTCCACTTT
size: NA; D: TRBD1; V: TRBV5-6; J: TRBJ1-1; CDR3: CASSLGDRRSFF; DNA: TGTGCCAGCAGCTTGGGGGACAGGCGGTCTTTCTTT
size: NA; D: TRBD1; V: TRBV18; J: TRBJ1-6; CDR3: CASSPLGQSSYNSPLHF; DNA: TGTGCCAGCTCACCTCTGGGACAGAGCTCCTATAATTCACCCCTCCACTTT
size: NA; D: NA; V: TRBV11-1; J: TRBJ1-1; CDR3: CASSPRGSSEAFF; DNA: TGTGCCAGCAGCCCGCGAGGTTCGTCTGAAGCTTTCTTT
size: NA; D: TRBD1; V: TRBV15; J: TRBJ1-2; CDR3: CATSGPGQGLDGYTF; DNA: TGTGCCACCAGCGGCCCGGGACAGGGTCTGGATGGCTACACCTTC
size: NA; D: TRBD2; V: TRBV29-1; J: TRBJ2-1; CDR3: CSVERGGYNEQFF; DNA: TGCAGCGTTGAGCGGGGGGGGTACAATGAGCAGTTCTTC
size: NA; D: NA; V: TRBV18; J: TRBJ1-2; CDR3: CASSPIGGQFYGYTF; DNA: TGTGCCAGCTCACCGATAGGCGGCCAATTCTATGGCTACACCTTC
size: NA; D: TRBD2; V: TRBV5-1; J: TRBJ2-7; CDR3: CASTGPAGGEQYF; DNA: TGCGCCAGCACCGGGCCCGCCGGGGGGGAGCAGTACTTC
size: NA; D: TRBD1; V: TRBV18; J: TRBJ1-3; CDR3: CASSVLGQGLPGNTIYF; DNA: TGTGCCAGCTCGGTACTGGGACAGGGACTCCCTGGAAACACCATATATTTT
size: few; D: NA; V: TRBV5-4; J: TRBJ1-1; CDR3: CASSLKVSGIPNTEAFF; DNA: TGTGCCAGCAGCTTGAAGGTGTCAGGGATACCGAACACTGAAGCTTTCTTT
size: once; D: TRBD2; V: TRBV7-9; J: TRBJ2-3; CDR3: CASSSGGRDTQYF; DNA: TGTGCCAGCAGTAGCGGGGGAAGGGATACGCAGTATTTT
size: NA; D: NA; V: TRBV5-6; J: TRBJ1-2; CDR3: CASRGPDYGYTF; DNA: TGTGCCAGCAGGGGCCCGGACTATGGCTACACCTTC
size: NA; D: TRBD1; V: TRBV5-1; J: TRBJ1-1; CDR3: CASSLWGQGANTEAFF; DNA: TGCGCCAGCAGCTTATGGGGACAGGGGGCGAACACTGAAGCTTTCTTT
size: NA; D: NA; V: TRBV9; J: TRBJ2-2; CDR3: CASSVVTDTGELFF; DNA: TGTGCCAGCAGCGTAGTTACAGACACCGGGGAGCTGTTTTTT
size: once; D: TRBD2; V: TRBV10-3; J: TRBJ2-1; CDR3: CAVTGLADYNEQFF; DNA: TGTGCCGTTACCGGACTAGCGGATTACAATGAGCAGTTCTTC
size: NA; D: TRBD1; V: TRBV7-3; J: TRBJ1-1; CDR3: CASSSLGQGVLPTEAFF; DNA: TGTGCCAGCAGCTCACTGGGACAGGGGGTGTTGCCCACTGAAGCTTTCTTT
size: NA; D: NA; V: TRBV10-3; J: TRBJ1-2; CDR3: CAISESGTNYGYTF; DNA: TGTGCCATCAGTGAGTCTGGCACTAACTATGGCTACACCTTC
size: NA; D: NA; V: TRBV5-8; J: TRBJ1-1; CDR3: CASSRRGLQNTEAFF; DNA: TGTGCCAGCAGCCGTCGGGGACTCCAGAACACTGAAGCTTTCTTT
size: NA; D: TRBD2; V: TRBV11-2; J: TRBJ2-3; CDR3: CASSSAGATDTQYF; DNA: TGTGCCAGCAGCTCAGCGGGGGCCACAGATACGCAGTATTTT
size: NA; D: NA; V: TRBV7-2; J: TRBJ1-5; CDR3: CASSLTGRQPQHF; DNA: TGTGCCAGCAGCCTTACAGGGCGGCAGCCCCAGCATTTT
size: once; D: TRBD1; V: TRBV7-3; J: TRBJ2-6; CDR3: CASSQGQGAGANVLTF; DNA: TGTGCCAGCAGCCAAGGACAGGGGGCTGGGGCCAACGTCCTGACTTTC
size: NA; D: TRBD2; V: TRBV19; J: TRBJ2-5; CDR3: CASSMGLAGGQETQYF; DNA: TGTGCCAGTAGTATGGGTTTAGCGGGGGGGCAAGAGACCCAGTACTTC
size: NA; D: NA; V: TRBV6-4; J: TRBJ1-5; CDR3: CASSLDSSSNQPQHF; DNA: TGTGCCAGCAGTCTCGACAGTTCTAGCAATCAGCCCCAGCATTTT
size: NA; D: NA; V: TRBV27; J: TRBJ1-2; CDR3: CASSSRPRGEGYTF; DNA: TGTGCCAGCAGTTCTCGTCCAAGGGGTGAGGGCTACACCTTC
size: NA; D: NA; V: TRBV5-6; J: TRBJ2-4; CDR3: CASSPRTVILAKNIQYF; DNA: TGTGCCAGCAGCCCCCGGACAGTAATTCTAGCCAAAAACATTCAGTACTTC
size: NA; D: TRBD2; V: TRBV10-3; J: TRBJ2-1; CDR3: CAISATSGGRNEQFF; DNA: TGTGCCATCAGTGCGACCAGCGGGGGGCGGAATGAGCAGTTCTTC
size: NA; D: TRBD1; V: TRBV19; J: TRBJ2-7; CDR3: CASSRRQGSFKYEQYF; DNA: TGTGCCAGTAGTAGAAGACAGGGGAGTTTTAAATACGAGCAGTACTTC
size: NA; D: NA; V: TRBV6-5; J: TRBJ2-4; CDR3: CASSYDIKNIQYF; DNA: TGTGCCAGCAGTTACGACATTAAAAACATTCAGTACTTC
size: once; D: TRBD1; V: TRBV14; J: TRBJ2-6; CDR3: CASSHSGTELSGANVLTF; DNA: TGTGCCAGCAGCCACTCCGGGACAGAACTTTCTGGGGCCAACGTCCTGACTTTC
size: NA; D: NA; V: TRBV29-1; J: TRBJ2-1; CDR3: CSVDLDNEQFF; DNA: TGCAGCGTTGATTTAGACAATGAGCAGTTCTTC
size: once; D: NA; V: TRBV4-2; J: TRBJ2-1; CDR3: CASSQVTGKGDEQFF; DNA: TGTGCCAGCAGCCAAGTCACAGGGAAGGGAGATGAGCAGTTCTTC
size: NA; D: TRBD2; V: TRBV10-3; J: TRBJ2-7; CDR3: CATTRGGLAGDEQYF; DNA: TGTGCCACCACCAGGGGAGGGCTAGCGGGGGATGAGCAGTACTTC
size: NA; D: NA; V: TRBV21-1; J: TRBJ1-1; CDR3: CASSSRPDRDRRNTEAFF; DNA: TGTGCCAGCAGCTCAAGGCCCGACAGGGACAGGAGGAACACTGAAGCTTTCTTT
size: NA; D: TRBD1; V: TRBV9; J: TRBJ2-2; CDR3: CASSPIPGTGTGELFF; DNA: TGTGCCAGCAGCCCTATCCCCGGGACAGGGACCGGGGAGCTGTTTTTT
size: few; D: TRBD1; V: TRBV7-8; J: TRBJ1-2; CDR3: CASSDGTGGGYTF; DNA: TGTGCCAGCAGCGACGGGACAGGCGGCGGCTACACCTTC
size: NA; D: NA; V: TRBV30; J: TRBJ2-7; CDR3: CAWGVGGEQYF; DNA: TGTGCCTGGGGGGTCGGGGGCGAGCAGTACTTC
size: NA; D: TRBD1; V: TRBV6-6; J: TRBJ1-6; CDR3: CASRGQDRDNSPLHF; DNA: TGTGCCAGCAGGGGCCAGGACAGGGATAATTCACCCCTCCACTTT
size: NA; D: NA; V: TRBV4-1; J: TRBJ1-4; CDR3: CASSTRGAEKLFF; DNA: TGCGCCAGCAGCACACGGGGGGCGGAAAAACTGTTTTTT
size: NA; D: NA; V: TRBV2; J: TRBJ1-5; CDR3: CASRWQGNQPQHF; DNA: TGTGCCAGCCGTTGGCAGGGCAATCAGCCCCAGCATTTT